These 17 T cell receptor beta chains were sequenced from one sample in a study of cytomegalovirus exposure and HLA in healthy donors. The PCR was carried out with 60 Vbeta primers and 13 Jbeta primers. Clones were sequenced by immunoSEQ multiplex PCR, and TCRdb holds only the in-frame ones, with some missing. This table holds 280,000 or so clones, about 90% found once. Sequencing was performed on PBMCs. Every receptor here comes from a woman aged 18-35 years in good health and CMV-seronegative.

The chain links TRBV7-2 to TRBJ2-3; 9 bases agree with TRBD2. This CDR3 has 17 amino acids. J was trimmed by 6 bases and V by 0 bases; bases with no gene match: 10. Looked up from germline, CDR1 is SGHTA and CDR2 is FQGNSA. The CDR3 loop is CASSLALSGLAADTQYF. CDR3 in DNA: TGTGCCAGCAGCTTAGCTTTATCGGGACTAGCTGCTGATACGCAGTATTTT.

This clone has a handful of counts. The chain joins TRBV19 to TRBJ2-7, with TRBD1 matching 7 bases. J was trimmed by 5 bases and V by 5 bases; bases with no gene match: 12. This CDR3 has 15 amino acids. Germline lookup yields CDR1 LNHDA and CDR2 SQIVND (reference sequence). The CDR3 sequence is CASSFKPGGRNEQYF. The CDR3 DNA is TGTGCCAGTAGTTTTAAACCAGGGGGTCGCAACGAGCAGTACTTC.

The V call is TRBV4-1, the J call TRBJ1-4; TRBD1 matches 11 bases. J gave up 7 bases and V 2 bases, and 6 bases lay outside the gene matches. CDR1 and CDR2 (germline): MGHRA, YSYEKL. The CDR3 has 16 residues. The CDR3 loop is CASSQIGTGGGEKLFF. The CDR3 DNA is TGCGCCAGCAGCCAAATAGGGACAGGGGGAGGTGAAAAACTGTTTTTT.

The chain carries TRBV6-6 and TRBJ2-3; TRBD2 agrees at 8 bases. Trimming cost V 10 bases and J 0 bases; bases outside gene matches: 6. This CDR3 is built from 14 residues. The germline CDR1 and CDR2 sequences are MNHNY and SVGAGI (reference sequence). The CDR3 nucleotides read TGTGCCATCAACCGGGGGGGGAGCACAGATACGCAGTATTTT. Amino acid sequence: CAINRGGSTDTQYF.

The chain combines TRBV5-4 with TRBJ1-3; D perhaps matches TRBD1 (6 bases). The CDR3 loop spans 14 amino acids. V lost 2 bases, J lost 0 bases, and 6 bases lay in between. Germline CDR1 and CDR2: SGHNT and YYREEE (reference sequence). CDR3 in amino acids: CASSLQGSGNTIYF. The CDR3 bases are TGTGCCAGCAGCTTACAGGGCTCTGGAAACACCATATATTTT.

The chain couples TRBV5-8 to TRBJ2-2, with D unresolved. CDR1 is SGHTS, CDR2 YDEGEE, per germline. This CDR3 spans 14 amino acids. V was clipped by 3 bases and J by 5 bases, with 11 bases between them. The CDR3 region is CASSSKTVTGELFF. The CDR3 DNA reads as TGTGCCAGCAGCTCGAAAACAGTTACCGGGGAGCTGTTTTTT.

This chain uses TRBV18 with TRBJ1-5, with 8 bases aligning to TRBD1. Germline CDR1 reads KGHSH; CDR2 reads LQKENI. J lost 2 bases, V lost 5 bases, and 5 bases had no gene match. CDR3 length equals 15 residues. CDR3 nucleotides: TGTGCCAGCTCAACAGGGGGTGCGGGCAATCAGCCCCAGCATTTT. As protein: CASSTGGAGNQPQHF.

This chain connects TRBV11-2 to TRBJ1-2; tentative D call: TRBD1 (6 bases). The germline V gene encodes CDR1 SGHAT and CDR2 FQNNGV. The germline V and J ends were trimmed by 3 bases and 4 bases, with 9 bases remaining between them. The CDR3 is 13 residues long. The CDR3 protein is CASSFDRSYGYTF. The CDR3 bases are TGTGCCAGCAGCTTTGACAGGTCCTATGGCTACACCTTC.

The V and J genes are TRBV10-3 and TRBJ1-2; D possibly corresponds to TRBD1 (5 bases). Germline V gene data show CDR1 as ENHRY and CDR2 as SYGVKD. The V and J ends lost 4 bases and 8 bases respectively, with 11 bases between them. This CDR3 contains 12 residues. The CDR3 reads CAISVSGGGYTF. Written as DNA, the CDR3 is TGTGCCATCAGTGTCTCGGGGGGAGGCTACACCTTC.

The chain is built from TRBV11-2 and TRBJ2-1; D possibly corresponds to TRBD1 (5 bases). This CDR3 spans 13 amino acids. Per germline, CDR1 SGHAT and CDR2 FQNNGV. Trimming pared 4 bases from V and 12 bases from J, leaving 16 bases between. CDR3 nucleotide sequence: TGTGCCAGCAGCTCACCCCTCTTTAGGGGGCAGTTCTTC. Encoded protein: CASSSPLFRGQFF.

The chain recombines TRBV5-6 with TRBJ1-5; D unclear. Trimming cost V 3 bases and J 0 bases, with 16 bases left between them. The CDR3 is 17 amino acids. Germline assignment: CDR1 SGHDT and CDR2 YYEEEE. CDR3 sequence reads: CASSSYDTAYSNQPQHF. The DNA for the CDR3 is TGTGCCAGCAGCTCTTACGACACAGCCTATAGCAATCAGCCCCAGCATTTT.

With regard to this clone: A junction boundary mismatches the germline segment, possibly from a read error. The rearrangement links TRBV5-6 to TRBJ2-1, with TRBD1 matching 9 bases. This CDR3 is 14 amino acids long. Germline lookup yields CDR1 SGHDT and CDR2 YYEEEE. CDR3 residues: CASSLGPTGGEWIF. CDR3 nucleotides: TGTGCCAGCAGCTTGGGTCCGACAGGGGGGGAGTGGATCTTC.

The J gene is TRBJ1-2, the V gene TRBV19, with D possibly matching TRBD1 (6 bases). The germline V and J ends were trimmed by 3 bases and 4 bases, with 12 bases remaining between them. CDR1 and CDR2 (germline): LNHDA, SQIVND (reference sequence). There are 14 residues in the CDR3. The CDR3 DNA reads TGTGCCAGTAGTATGTGGGGACACCCCTATGGCTACACCTTC. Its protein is CASSMWGHPYGYTF.

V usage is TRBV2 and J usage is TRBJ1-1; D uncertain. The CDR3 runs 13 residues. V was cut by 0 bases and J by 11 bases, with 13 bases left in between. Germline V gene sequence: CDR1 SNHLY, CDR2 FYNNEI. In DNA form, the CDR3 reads TGTGCCAGCAGTGAAGCGCAAGAGGGAAGCGCTTTCTTT. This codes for CASSEAQEGSAFF.

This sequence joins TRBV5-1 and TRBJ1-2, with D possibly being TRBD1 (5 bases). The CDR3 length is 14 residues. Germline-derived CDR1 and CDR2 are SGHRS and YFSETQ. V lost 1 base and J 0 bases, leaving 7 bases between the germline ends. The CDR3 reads CASSLTGTNYGYTF. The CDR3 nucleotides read TGCGCCAGCAGCTTGACAGGAACTAACTATGGCTACACCTTC.

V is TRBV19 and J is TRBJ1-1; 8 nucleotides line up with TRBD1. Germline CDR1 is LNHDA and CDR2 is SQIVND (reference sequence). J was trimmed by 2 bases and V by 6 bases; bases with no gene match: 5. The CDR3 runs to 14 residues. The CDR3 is CASRQGEVNTEAFF. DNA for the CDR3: TGTGCCAGTAGACAGGGGGAAGTCAACACTGAAGCTTTCTTT.

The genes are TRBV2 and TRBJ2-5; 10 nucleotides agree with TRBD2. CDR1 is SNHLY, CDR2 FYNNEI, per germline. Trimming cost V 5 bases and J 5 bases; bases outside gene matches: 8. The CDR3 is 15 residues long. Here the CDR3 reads CASSNSGGPGETQYF. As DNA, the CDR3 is TGTGCCAGCAGTAATAGCGGGGGGCCCGGGGAGACCCAGTACTTC.